The 2 T cell receptor beta chains below come from one sample, sequenced in a study of cytomegalovirus exposure and HLA in healthy donors. Amplification used 60 Vbeta primers and 13 Jbeta primers. TCRdb's table, derived via immunoSEQ multiplex PCR, lists solely in-frame clones and lacks some. This table has some 130,000 clones, approximately 80% appearing once. Sequenced: PBMCs. All receptors derive from a man aged 35-49 years in good health and CMV-seronegative.

The CDR3 bases are TGTGCCAGCAGCTCAGGGACAGGAAACTACGAGCAGTACTTC. It specifies CASSSGTGNYEQYF. The genes are TRBV11-2 and TRBJ2-7; 8 bases are a match to TRBD1. Per germline, CDR1 SGHAT and CDR2 FQNNGV. The ends lost 4 bases at V and 3 bases at J; junction bases unmatched: 5. The CDR3 sequence is 14 residues long.

The V gene is TRBV29-1, the J gene TRBJ2-3, with D perhaps TRBD2 (6 bases). The CDR3 is 19 residues long. The V gene's germline CDR1 is SQVTM and CDR2 ANQGSEA. V lost 5 bases, J lost 2 bases, and 29 bases lay in between. The CDR3 bases are TGCAGCGTTCAAGTGGGAGGATCGGACCCCCGGTCACACACAGATACGCAGTATTTT. This codes for CSVQVGGSDPRSHTDTQYF.